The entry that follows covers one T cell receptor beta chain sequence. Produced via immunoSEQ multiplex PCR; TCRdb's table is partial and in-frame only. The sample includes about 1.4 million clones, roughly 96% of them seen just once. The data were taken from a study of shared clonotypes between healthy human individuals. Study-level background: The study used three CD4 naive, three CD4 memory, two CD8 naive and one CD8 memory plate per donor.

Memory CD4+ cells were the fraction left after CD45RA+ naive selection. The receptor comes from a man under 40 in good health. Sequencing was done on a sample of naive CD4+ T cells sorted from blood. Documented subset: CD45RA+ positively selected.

CDR3 in DNA: TGCGCCAGCAAAATACAGGGAACCACCGGGGAGCTGTTTTTT. Translation: CASKIQGTTGELFF. The chain links TRBV5-1 to TRBJ2-2, with D possibly being TRBD1 (6 bases). From germline, CDR1 is SGHRS and CDR2 YFSETQ. The V end was cut by 6 bases, the J end by 4 bases, with 13 bases between. The CDR3 sequence is 14 residues long.